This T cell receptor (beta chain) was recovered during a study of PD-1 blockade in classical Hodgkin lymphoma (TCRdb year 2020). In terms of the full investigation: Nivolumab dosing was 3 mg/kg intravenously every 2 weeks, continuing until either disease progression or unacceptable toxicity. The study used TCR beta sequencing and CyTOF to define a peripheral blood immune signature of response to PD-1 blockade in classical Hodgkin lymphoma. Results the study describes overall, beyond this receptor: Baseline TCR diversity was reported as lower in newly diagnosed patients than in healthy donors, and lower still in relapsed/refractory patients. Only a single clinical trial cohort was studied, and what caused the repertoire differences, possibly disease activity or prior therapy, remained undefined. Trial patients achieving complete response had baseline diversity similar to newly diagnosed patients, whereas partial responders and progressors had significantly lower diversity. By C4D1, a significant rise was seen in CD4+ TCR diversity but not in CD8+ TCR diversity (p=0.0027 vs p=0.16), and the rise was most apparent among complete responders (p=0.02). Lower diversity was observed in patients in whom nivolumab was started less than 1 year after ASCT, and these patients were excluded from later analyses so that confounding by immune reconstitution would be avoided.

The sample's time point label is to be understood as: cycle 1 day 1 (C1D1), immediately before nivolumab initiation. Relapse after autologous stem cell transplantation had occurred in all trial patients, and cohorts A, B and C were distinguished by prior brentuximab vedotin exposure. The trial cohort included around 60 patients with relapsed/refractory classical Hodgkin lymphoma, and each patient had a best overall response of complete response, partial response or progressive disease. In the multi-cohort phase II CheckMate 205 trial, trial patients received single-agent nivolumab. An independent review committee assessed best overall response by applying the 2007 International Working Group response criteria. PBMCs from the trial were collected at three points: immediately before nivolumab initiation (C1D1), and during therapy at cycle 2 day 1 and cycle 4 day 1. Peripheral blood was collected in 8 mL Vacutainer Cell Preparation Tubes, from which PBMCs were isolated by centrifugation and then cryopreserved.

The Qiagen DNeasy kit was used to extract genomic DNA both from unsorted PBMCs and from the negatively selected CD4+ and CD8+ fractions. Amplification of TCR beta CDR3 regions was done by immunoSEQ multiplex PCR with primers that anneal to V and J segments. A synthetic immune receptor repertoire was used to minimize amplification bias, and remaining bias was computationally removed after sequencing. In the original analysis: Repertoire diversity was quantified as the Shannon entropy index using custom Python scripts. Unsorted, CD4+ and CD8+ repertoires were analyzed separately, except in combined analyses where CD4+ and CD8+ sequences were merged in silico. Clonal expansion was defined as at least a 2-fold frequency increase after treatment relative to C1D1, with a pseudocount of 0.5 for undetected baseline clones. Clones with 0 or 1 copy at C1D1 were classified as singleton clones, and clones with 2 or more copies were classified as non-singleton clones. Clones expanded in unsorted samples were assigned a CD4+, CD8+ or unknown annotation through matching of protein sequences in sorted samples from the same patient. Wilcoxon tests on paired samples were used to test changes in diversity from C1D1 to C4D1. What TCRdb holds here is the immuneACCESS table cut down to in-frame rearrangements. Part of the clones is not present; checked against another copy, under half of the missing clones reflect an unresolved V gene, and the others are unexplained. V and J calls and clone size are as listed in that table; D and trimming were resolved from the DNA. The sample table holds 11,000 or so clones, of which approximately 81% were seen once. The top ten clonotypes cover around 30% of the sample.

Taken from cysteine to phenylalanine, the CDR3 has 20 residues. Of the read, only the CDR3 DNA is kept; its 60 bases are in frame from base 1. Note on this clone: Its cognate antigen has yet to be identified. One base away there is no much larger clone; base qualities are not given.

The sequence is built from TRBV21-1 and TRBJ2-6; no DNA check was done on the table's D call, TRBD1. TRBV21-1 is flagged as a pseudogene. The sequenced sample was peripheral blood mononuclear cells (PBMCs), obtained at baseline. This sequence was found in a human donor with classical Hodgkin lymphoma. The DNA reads TGTGCCAGCAGCAGCTTTGGTTTTGACAGAGTTCACTCTGGGGCCAACGTCCTGACTTTC. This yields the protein CASSSFGFDRVHSGANVLTF.